The clone carrying this TCR beta chain was seen only a few times. The antigen is undetermined. The timepoints at which blood was sampled were baseline, cycle 4 day 1, and cycle 7 day 1. This sample is part of a study of OX40 agonist ivuxolimab in advanced cancers. Background on the study: Patients received intravenous ivuxolimab every 2 weeks at 0.01 to 10 mg/kg.

Clones were read by immunoSEQ multiplex PCR, and TCRdb kept only the in-frame ones, dropping some. The profile shows some 50,000 clones, roughly nine tenths of them singletons. Findings and caveats of the study: CD4+ and CD8+ blood T cells expanded clonally by week 6 at 0.1 to 3.0 mg/kg.

The specimen comprised CD4+ or CD8+ T cells sorted from blood, sampled in a trial of the OX40 agonist ivuxolimab. The origin of this receptor is an adult with an advanced solid tumor such as melanoma, head and neck, liver or kidney cancer.

The CDR3 DNA reads TGTGCCAGCTCACCGGGGGGGACGAGGAGGACTGAAGCTTTCTTT. It is translated as CASSPGGTRRTEAFF. This chain connects TRBV18 to TRBJ1-1, with D perhaps matching TRBD1 (5 bases). This CDR3 has 15 residues. The V and J ends lost 3 bases and 5 bases respectively, with 16 bases between them. CDR1 and CDR2 (germline): KGHSH, LQKENI.